This TCR beta chain was documented in a study of beta chain features in type 1 diabetes. Sequencing targeted expressed TCRB transcripts, as all isolated RNA had been reverse transcribed. Using immunoSEQ multiplex PCR, the repertoire was profiled, and TCRdb retains in-frame clones only, with some absent. The sample lists some 360,000 clones, around 20% occurring once. Notes on the study in general: When VDJ junctions were examined, type 1 diabetes patients showed fewer insertions and more deletions.

Note on this clone: The antigen is unknown.

The CDR3 loop spans 15 amino acids. Germline trimming cut 3 bases from V and 7 bases from J; bases unmatched to any gene: 8. Germline V gene sequence: CDR1 SGHRS, CDR2 YFSETQ. V usage is TRBV5-1 and J usage is TRBJ2-7, with 12 bases aligning to TRBD2. This TCR was sampled from a young woman in good health. The material sequenced was naive CD4+ T cells from blood. This chain's CDR3 is CASSSGLAGSQEQYF. The CDR3, as DNA: TGCGCCAGCAGCTCAGGACTAGCGGGATCTCAAGAGCAGTACTTC.